The rows below give T cell receptor beta chains drawn from one sample of a study of blood T cell repertoires in COVID-19. Assay: immunoSEQ multiplex PCR; the TCRdb copy retains only in-frame clones and omits some. The sample carries some 73,000 clones, approximately 92% recorded once. Input material: peripheral blood. The receptors come from a human donor in a cohort sampled during active COVID-19. Each CDR3 is given with its conserved first and last residue. The D gene is left open where the match is weak. A clone size is listed for some rows: how often the clone was seen (once, few, many), or a class if it is expanded.

v_gene,abundance,j_gene,d_gene,CDR3aa,CDR3nt
TRBV19,NA,TRBJ1-5,TRBD1,CASQPRQGIFGSNQPQHF,TGTGCCAGCCAGCCGAGACAGGGAATTTTCGGGAGTAATCAGCCCCAGCATTTT
TRBV15,NA,TRBJ1-5,NA,CATSRGTEFYQPQHF,TGTGCCACCAGCAGAGGGACAGAATTCTACCAGCCCCAGCATTTT
TRBV7-9,NA,TRBJ2-7,NA,CASSPGPRQGYEQYF,TGTGCCAGCAGCCCAGGACCGCGCCAGGGCTACGAGCAGTACTTC
TRBV10-3,once,TRBJ1-5,TRBD1,CAISESTGGDNQPQHF,TGTGCCATCAGTGAGTCGACAGGGGGGGACAATCAGCCCCAGCATTTT
TRBV19,NA,TRBJ1-5,TRBD1,CASRGQASNQPQHF,TGTGCCAGTAGGGGACAGGCTAGCAATCAGCCCCAGCATTTT
TRBV29-1,once,TRBJ1-1,TRBD1,CSVSRQGNTEAFF,TGCAGCGTTTCGCGACAGGGGAACACTGAAGCTTTCTTT
TRBV6-5,NA,TRBJ2-5,NA,CASSYSISRPWETQYF,TGTGCCAGCAGTTACTCGATATCCAGGCCTTGGGAGACCCAGTACTTC
TRBV19,NA,TRBJ2-5,NA,CASSDGTLAQETQYF,TGTGCCAGTAGTGACGGGACTTTAGCCCAAGAGACCCAGTACTTC
TRBV28,NA,TRBJ1-4,NA,CASSGEDATNEKLFF,TGTGCCAGCAGTGGGGAGGATGCAACTAATGAAAAACTGTTTTTT
TRBV5-1,NA,TRBJ1-6,NA,CASTPSGQLNSPLHF,TGCGCCAGCACACCCTCCGGACAGCTTAATTCACCCCTCCACTTT
TRBV18,NA,TRBJ2-2,NA,CASSPPFGSSTNTGELFF,TGTGCCAGCTCACCTCCCTTTGGGTCTAGCACGAACACCGGGGAGCTGTTTTTT
TRBV25-1,NA,TRBJ2-3,TRBD1,CASSDGQGVADTQYF,TGTGCCAGCAGTGACGGACAGGGGGTGGCAGATACGCAGTATTTT
TRBV19,NA,TRBJ1-2,NA,CASSTGGDVNYGYTF,TGTGCCAGTAGTACGGGGGGGGACGTGAACTATGGCTACACCTTC
TRBV12-3/TRBV12-4,NA,TRBJ1-1,TRBD1,CASSPTGVTEAFF,TGTGCCAGCAGTCCAACAGGGGTCACTGAAGCTTTCTTT
TRBV28,NA,TRBJ2-7,NA,CASSFGELSYEQYF,TGTGCCAGCAGTTTCGGGGAATTATCCTACGAGCAGTACTTC
TRBV27,NA,TRBJ1-5,NA,CASGVQVDQPQHF,TGTGCCAGCGGCGTGCAGGTGGATCAGCCCCAGCATTTT
TRBV5-1,NA,TRBJ2-7,TRBD1,CASGQGSVSSYEQYF,TGCGCCAGTGGACAGGGGTCCGTTAGCTCCTACGAGCAGTACTTC
TRBV19,NA,TRBJ1-1,NA,CASSMVGGGDTEAFF,TGTGCCAGTAGTATGGTGGGGGGAGGGGACACTGAAGCTTTCTTT
TRBV7-2,NA,TRBJ1-1,NA,CASRRADGPNTEAFF,TGTGCCAGCAGGAGGGCAGATGGGCCGAACACTGAAGCTTTCTTT
TRBV6-2/TRBV6-3,NA,TRBJ2-5,TRBD2,CASSSWTSGSSWETQYF,TGTGCCAGCAGTTCCTGGACTAGCGGGTCTTCTTGGGAGACCCAGTACTTC
TRBV7-6,NA,TRBJ2-7,NA,CASSLAGQTYEQYF,TGTGCCAGCAGCTTAGCGGGGCAGACCTACGAGCAGTACTTC
TRBV27,NA,TRBJ2-7,TRBD2,CASRALAGGPHEQYF,TGTGCCAGCAGAGCGCTAGCGGGGGGGCCCCACGAGCAGTACTTC
TRBV6-4,few,TRBJ2-1,TRBD2,CASSDSSGGANEQFF,TGTGCCAGCAGTGACTCTAGCGGGGGGGCCAATGAGCAGTTCTTC
TRBV12-3/TRBV12-4,NA,TRBJ1-1,NA,CASSSFPATFF,TGTGCCAGCAGTTCTTTCCCCGCGACTTTCTTT
TRBV10-1,NA,TRBJ2-4,NA,CASSEAGTGSKNIQYF,TGCGCCAGCAGTGAGGCTGGAACAGGGTCCAAAAACATTCAGTACTTC
TRBV3-1/TRBV3-2,NA,TRBJ2-3,NA,CASSQGEVSLRGYRTDTQYF,TGTGCCAGCAGCCAAGGCGAAGTCTCCCTACGGGGTTACCGCACAGATACGCAGTATTTT
TRBV27,NA,TRBJ1-2,TRBD1,CASAGTGGVANYGYTF,TGTGCCAGTGCCGGGACAGGGGGGGTAGCTAACTATGGCTACACCTTC
TRBV15,NA,TRBJ2-7,TRBD2,CATSRVGTAGTSGPYEQYF,TGTGCCACCAGCAGAGTAGGGACAGCCGGGACTAGCGGTCCCTACGAGCAGTACTTC
TRBV7-2,NA,TRBJ2-5,NA,CASSLPPETQYF,TGTGCCAGCAGCTTACCCCCGGAGACCCAGTACTTC
TRBV6-6,NA,TRBJ1-4,TRBD1,CASSYDRGGEKLFF,TGTGCCAGCAGTTACGACAGGGGCGGGGAAAAACTGTTTTTT
TRBV6-5,NA,TRBJ1-5,NA,CASSSVGPGEPQHF,TGTGCCAGCAGTTCTGTGGGGCCAGGGGAGCCCCAGCATTTT
TRBV10-1,NA,TRBJ1-2,NA,CASSDRVQGDYF,TGCGCCAGCAGTGACCGTGTACAGGGTGATTACTTC
TRBV12-3/TRBV12-4,once,TRBJ2-7,NA,CASTTTPSYEQYF,TGTGCCAGCACCACGACACCCTCCTACGAGCAGTACTTC
TRBV7-2,NA,TRBJ2-5,NA,CASSLSAAGQETQYF,TGTGCCAGCAGCTTAAGTGCTGCGGGCCAAGAGACCCAGTACTTC